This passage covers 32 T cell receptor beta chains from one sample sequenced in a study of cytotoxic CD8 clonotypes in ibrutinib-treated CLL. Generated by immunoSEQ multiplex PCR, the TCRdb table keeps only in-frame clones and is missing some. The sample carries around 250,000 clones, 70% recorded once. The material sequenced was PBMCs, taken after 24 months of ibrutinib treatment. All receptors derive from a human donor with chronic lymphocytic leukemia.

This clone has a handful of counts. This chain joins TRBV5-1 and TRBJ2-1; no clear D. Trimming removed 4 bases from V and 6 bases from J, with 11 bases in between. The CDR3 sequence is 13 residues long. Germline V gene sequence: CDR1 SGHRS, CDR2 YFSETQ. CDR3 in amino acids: CASSLGLGNEQFF. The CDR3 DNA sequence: TGCGCCAGCAGCCTGGGCCTTGGCAATGAGCAGTTCTTC.

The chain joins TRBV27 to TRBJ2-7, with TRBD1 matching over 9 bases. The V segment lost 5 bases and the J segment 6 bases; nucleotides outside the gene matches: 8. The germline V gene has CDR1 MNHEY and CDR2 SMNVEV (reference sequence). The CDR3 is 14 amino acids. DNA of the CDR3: TGTGCCAGCAGTCAAAACAGGGGGCGTTGCGAGCAGTACTTC. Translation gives CASSQNRGRCEQYF.

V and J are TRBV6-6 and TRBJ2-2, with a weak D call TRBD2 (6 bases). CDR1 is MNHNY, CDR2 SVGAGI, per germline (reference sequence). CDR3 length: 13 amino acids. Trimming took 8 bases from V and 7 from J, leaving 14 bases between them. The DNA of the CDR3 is TGTGCCAGCCGATGGAGGGTCGGCGGGGAGCTGTTTTTT. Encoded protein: CASRWRVGGELFF.

The CDR3 sequence: CASSLGGGNQPQHF. CDR3 DNA: TGTGCCAGCAGCTTAGGCGGAGGGAATCAGCCCCAGCATTTT. This chain uses TRBV7-3 with TRBJ1-5, with D hard to call. Per the germline V gene, CDR1 is SGHTA and CDR2 is FQGTGA. V shed 2 bases and J shed 4 bases, with 9 bases lying between them. The CDR3 is 14 residues long.

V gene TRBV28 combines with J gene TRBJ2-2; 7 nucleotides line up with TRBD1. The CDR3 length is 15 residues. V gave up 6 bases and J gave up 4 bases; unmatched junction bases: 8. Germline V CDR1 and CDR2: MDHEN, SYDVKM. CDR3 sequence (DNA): TGTGCCAGCAGCCGACAGGGCTGGGGCACCGGGGAGCTGTTTTTT. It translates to CASSRQGWGTGELFF.

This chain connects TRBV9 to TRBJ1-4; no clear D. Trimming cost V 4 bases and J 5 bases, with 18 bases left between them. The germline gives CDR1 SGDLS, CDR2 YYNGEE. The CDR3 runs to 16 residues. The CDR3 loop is CASSPDHGKTNEKLFF. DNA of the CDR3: TGTGCCAGCAGCCCAGACCACGGAAAGACCAATGAAAAACTGTTTTTT.

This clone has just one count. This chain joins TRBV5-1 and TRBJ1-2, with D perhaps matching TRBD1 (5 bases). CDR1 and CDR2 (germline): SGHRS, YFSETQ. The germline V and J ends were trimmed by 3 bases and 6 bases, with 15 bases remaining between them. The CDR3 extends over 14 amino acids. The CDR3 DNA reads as TGCGCCAGCAGCTCCGAAGGGGCGGGGAATGGCTACACCTTC. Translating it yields CASSSEGAGNGYTF.

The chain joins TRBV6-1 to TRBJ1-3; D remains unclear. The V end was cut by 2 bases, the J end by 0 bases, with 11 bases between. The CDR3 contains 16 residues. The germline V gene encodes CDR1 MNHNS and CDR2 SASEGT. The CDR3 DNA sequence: TGTGCCAGCAGTGAATCGCTTGTCGGCTCTGGAAACACCATATATTTT. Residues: CASSESLVGSGNTIYF.

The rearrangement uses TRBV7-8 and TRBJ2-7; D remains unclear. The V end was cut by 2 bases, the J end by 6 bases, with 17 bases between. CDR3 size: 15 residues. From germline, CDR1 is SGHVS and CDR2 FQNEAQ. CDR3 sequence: CASSLTPGPRTEQYF. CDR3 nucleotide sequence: TGTGCCAGCAGCTTAACCCCCGGGCCTCGAACCGAGCAGTACTTC.

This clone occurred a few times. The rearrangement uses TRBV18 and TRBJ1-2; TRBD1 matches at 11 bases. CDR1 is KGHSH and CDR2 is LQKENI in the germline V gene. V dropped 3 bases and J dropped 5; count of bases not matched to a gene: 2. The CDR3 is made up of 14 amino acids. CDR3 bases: TGTGCCAGCTCACCCGGGACAGGGGGGTATGGCTACACCTTC. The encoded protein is CASSPGTGGYGYTF. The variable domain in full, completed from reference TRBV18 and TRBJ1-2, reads NAGVMQNPRHLVRRRGQEARLRCSPMKGHSHVYWYRQLPEEGLKFMVYLQKENIIDESGMPKERFSAEFPKEGPSILRIQQVVRGDSAAYFCASSPGTGGYGYTFGSGTRLTVV.

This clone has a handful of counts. CDR3 loop: CASSLRGGDSYEQYF. The CDR3 nucleotides read TGTGCCAGCAGCCTACGAGGCGGGGATTCCTACGAGCAGTACTTC. The chain uses TRBV9 and TRBJ2-7; D possibly corresponds to TRBD2 (6 bases). The CDR3 runs to 15 residues. CDR1 SGDLS and CDR2 YYNGEE come from the germline V gene. V was clipped by 4 bases and J by 1 base, with 15 bases between them.

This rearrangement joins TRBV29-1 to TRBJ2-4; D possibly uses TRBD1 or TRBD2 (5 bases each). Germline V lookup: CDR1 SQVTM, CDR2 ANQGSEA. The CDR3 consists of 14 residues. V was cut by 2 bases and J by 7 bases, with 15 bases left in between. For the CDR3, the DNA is TGCAGCGTTGAAAGGAATAATGGGGACAACATTCAGTACTTC. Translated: CSVERNNGDNIQYF.

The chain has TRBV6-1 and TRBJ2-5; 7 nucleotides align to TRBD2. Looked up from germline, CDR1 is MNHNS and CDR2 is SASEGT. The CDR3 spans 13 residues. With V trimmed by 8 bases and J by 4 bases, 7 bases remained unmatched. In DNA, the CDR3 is TGTGCCAGCGGGAGGGATGGTCCAGAGACCCAGTACTTC. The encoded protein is CASGRDGPETQYF.

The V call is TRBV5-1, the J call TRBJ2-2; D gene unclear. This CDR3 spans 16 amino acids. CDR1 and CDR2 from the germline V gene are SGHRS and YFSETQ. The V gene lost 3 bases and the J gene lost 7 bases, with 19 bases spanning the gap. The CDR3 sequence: CASSSFPGLRDGELFF. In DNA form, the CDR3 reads TGCGCCAGCAGCTCCTTCCCGGGCCTAAGGGACGGGGAGCTGTTTTTT.

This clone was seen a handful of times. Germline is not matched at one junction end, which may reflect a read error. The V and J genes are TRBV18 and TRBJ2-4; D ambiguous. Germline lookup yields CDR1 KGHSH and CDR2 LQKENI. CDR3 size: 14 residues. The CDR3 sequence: CASSPPAAENIQYF. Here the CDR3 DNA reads TGTGCCAGCTCTCCACCGGCAGCCGAAAACATTCAGTACTTC.

CDR3: CATSRDATNEKLFF. Written as DNA, the CDR3 is TGTGCCACCAGCAGAGATGCCACTAATGAAAAACTGTTTTTT. The J gene is TRBJ1-4, the V gene TRBV15; D is undetermined. CDR1 is LNHNV, CDR2 YYDKDF, per germline (reference sequence). The CDR3 extends over 14 amino acids. The germline V and J ends were trimmed by 0 bases and 2 bases, with 4 bases remaining between them.

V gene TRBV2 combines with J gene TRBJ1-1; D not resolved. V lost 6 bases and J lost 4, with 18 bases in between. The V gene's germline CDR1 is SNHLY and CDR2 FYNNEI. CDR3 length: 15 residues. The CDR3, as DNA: TGTGCCAGCAGCCCCGTGGAGGCTGTAGTCACTGAAGCTTTCTTT. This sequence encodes CASSPVEAVVTEAFF.

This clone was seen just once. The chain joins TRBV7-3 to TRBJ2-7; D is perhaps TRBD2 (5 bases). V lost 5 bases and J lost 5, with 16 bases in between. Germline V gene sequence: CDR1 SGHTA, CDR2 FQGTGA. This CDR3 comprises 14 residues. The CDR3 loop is CASSPGSPPNEQYF. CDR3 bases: TGTGCCAGCAGCCCGGGAAGCCCACCGAACGAGCAGTACTTC.

The CDR3 DNA sequence: TGTGCCAGCAGCCAGTCCCTACAGGGGGGTCTGTACGGCTACACCTTC. Translation gives CASSQSLQGGLYGYTF. This sequence joins TRBV4-2 and TRBJ1-2, with 8 bases matching TRBD1. The CDR3 consists of 16 residues. The ends lost 3 bases at V and 8 bases at J; junction bases unmatched: 14. CDR1 and CDR2 (germline): LGHNA, YNFKEQ.

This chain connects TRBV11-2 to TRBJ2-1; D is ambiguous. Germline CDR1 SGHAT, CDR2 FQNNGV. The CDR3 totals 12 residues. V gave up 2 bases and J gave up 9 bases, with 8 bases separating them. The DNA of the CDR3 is TGTGCCAGCAGCTTATTAGTAACTGAGCAGTTCTTC. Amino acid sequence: CASSLLVTEQFF.

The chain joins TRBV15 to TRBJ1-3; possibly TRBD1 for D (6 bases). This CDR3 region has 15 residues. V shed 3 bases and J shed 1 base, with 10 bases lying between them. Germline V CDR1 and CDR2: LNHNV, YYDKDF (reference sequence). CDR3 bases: TGTGCCACCAGCAGTTCCGACAGGTCTGGAAACACCATATATTTT. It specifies CATSSSDRSGNTIYF.

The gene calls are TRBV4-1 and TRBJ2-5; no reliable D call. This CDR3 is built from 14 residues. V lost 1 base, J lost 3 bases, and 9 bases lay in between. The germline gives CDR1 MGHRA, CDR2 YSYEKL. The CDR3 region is CASSQVGREETQYF. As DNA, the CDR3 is TGCGCCAGCAGCCAAGTTGGTCGAGAAGAGACCCAGTACTTC.

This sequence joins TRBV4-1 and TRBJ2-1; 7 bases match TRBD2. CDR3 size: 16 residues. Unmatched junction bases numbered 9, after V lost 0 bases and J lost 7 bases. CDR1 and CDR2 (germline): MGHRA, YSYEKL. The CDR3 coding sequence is TGCGCCAGCAGCCAAGATCCAAACGGGAGGAGAAATGAGCAGTTCTTC. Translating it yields CASSQDPNGRRNEQFF.

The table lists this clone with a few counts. The CDR3 bases are TGCACGAGTTCTCTGAGGGTAGTTTATGGCTACACCTTC. This encodes CTSSLRVVYGYTF. The rearrangement joins TRBV29-1 to TRBJ1-2, with D unresolved. The CDR3 extends over 13 amino acids. Germline values: CDR1 SQVTM, CDR2 ANQGSEA.

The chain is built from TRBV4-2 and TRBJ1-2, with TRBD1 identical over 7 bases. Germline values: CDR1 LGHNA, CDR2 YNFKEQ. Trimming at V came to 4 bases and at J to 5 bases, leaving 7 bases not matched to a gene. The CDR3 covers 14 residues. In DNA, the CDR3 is TGTGCCAGCAGCCGAGGGACAGTCGGATATGGCTACACCTTC. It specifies CASSRGTVGYGYTF.

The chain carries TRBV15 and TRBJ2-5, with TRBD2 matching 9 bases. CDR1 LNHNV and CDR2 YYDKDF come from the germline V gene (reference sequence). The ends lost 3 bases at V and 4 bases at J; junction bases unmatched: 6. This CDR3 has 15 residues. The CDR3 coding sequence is TGTGCCACCAGCAGTGCTAGCGGGATAAGAGAGACCCAGTACTTC. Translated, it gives CATSSASGIRETQYF.

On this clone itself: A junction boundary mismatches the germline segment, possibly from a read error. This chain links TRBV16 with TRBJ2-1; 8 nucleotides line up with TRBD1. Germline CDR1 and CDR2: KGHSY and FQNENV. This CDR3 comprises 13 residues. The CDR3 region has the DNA TGTGTCAGCAACCAGGGGGCAGACAATGAGCAGTTCTTC. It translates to CVSNQGADNEQFF.

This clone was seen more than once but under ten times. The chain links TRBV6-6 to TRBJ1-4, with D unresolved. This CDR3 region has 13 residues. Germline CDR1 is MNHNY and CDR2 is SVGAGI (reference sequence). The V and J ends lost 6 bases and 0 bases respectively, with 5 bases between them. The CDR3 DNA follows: TGTGCCAGCAGGGCAGCAACTAATGAAAAACTGTTTTTT. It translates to CASRAATNEKLFF.

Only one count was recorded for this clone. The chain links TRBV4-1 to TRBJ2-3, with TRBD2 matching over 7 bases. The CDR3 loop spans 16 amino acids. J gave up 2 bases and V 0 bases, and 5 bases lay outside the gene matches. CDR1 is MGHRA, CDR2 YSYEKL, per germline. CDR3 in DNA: TGCGCCAGCAGCCAAGATCGGGGGGATTTCACAGATACGCAGTATTTT. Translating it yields CASSQDRGDFTDTQYF.

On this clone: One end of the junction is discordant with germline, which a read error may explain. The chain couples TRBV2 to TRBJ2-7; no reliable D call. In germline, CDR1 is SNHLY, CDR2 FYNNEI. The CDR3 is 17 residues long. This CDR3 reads CASSEEMFGWALGEQYF. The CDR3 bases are TGTGCCAGCAGCGAAGAAATGTTTGGTTGGGCCCTAGGGGAGCAGTACTTC.

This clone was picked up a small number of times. Here the CDR3 DNA reads TGCAGCGCTGTGCTCGGATCCAATGAGCAGTTCTTC. Translated: CSAVLGSNEQFF. The chain combines TRBV29-1 with TRBJ2-1; no firm D call. The CDR3 runs 12 residues. CDR1 is SQVTM, CDR2 ANQGSEA, per germline. V was cut by 7 bases and J by 6 bases, with 13 bases left in between.

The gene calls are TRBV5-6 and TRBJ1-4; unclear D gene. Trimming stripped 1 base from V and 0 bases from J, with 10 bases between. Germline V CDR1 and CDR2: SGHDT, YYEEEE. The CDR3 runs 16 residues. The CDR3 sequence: CASSLRGIATNEKLFF. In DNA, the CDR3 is TGTGCCAGCAGCTTGCGGGGAATCGCAACTAATGAAAAACTGTTTTTT.